Below are 15 T cell receptor beta chains sequenced from a single sample in a study of immune cell composition in non-small cell lung cancer (TCRdb year 2017). Library construction relied on the immunoSEQ multiplex PCR assay. This immuneACCESS table, as held by TCRdb, lists in-frame sequences with V and J called but not all clones. Of the missing ones, under half trace to an unresolved V gene in checked studies; the others have no known cause. The sample has around 2,000 clones on record, roughly 83% of them singletons. Jointly, the top ten make up about a tenth of the sample. Sample: lung tumor tissue. These receptors were collected from a human donor with non-small cell lung cancer.

A few counts support this clone. The chain couples TRBV6-5 to TRBJ1-5; D unresolved. Trimming left V 4 bases short and J 9 bases short, with 13 bases between. Germline CDR1 is MNHEY and CDR2 is SVGAGI. The CDR3 has 13 residues. This chain's CDR3 is CASSSGPMLPQHF. The DNA of the CDR3 is TGTGCCAGCAGTTCGGGCCCTATGTTGCCCCAGCATTTT.

The rearrangement links TRBV27 to TRBJ1-1; a possible D gene is TRBD1 (5 bases). The germline gives CDR1 MNHEY, CDR2 SMNVEV (reference sequence). V lost 4 bases to trimming and J lost 2 bases, with 8 bases between them. There are 13 residues in the CDR3. This CDR3 reads CASSSGGNTEAFF. Here the CDR3 DNA reads TGTGCCAGCAGTTCGGGGGGAAACACTGAAGCTTTCTTT.

The chain carries TRBV2 and TRBJ1-2; maybe TRBD1 (6 bases). The germline CDR1 and CDR2 sequences are SNHLY and FYNNEI. This CDR3 region has 14 residues. V lost 7 bases to trimming and J lost 0 bases, with 12 bases between them. CDR3 region: CASIRDIPNYGYTF. The CDR3 nucleotides are TGTGCCAGCATCCGGGACATCCCTAACTATGGCTACACCTTC.

This chain uses TRBV9 with TRBJ2-1, with a weak D call TRBD2 (5 bases). Per the germline V gene, CDR1 is SGDLS and CDR2 is YYNGEE. This CDR3 region has 15 residues. Trimming took 5 bases from V and 2 from J, leaving 14 bases between them. CDR3 nucleotides: TGTGCCAGCAGTGCGGACGAGGGCACCTACAATGAGCAGTTCTTC. Protein product: CASSADEGTYNEQFF.

Turning to this clone: At one end, the junction sequence differs from germline, possibly due to a read error. The chain is built from TRBV11-2 and TRBJ1-3; the D is unclear. CDR1 SGHAT and CDR2 FQNNGV come from the germline V gene. The CDR3 extends over 15 amino acids. CDR3: CASSFPSSNGHTIYF. DNA for the CDR3: TGTGCCAGCAGCTTTCCCTCCTCCAATGGACACACCATATATTTT. The full variable domain, its missing parts supplied by reference TRBV11-2 and TRBJ1-3, is EAGVAQSPRYKIIEKRQSVAFWCNPISGHATLYWYQQILGQGPKLLIQFQNNGVVDDSQLPKDRFSAERLKGVDSTLKIQPAKLEDSAVYLCASSFPSSNGHTIYFGEGSWLTVV.

This clone was observed a single time. The chain carries TRBV14 and TRBJ2-5; D remains unclear. CDR1 is SGHDN, CDR2 FVKESK, per germline. This CDR3 comprises 13 residues. V gave up 3 bases and J gave up 6 bases, with 11 bases separating them. CDR3 in amino acids: CASSQTEMKTQYF. CDR3 sequence (DNA): TGTGCCAGCAGCCAGACCGAAATGAAGACCCAGTACTTC.

The chain combines TRBV6-1 with TRBJ1-1; the match to TRBD1 covers 10 bases. Trimming removed 6 bases from V and 6 bases from J; junction bases left unmatched: 10. CDR1 is MNHNS, CDR2 SASEGT, per germline. The CDR3 sequence is 15 residues long. The CDR3 is CASRATDRGISEAFF. CDR3 DNA sequence: TGTGCCAGCAGAGCGACGGACAGGGGGATCTCTGAAGCTTTCTTT.

V gene TRBV9 combines with J gene TRBJ1-3; D is perhaps TRBD1 (6 bases). The CDR3 extends over 13 amino acids. Trimming left V 3 bases short and J 4 bases short, with 8 bases between. CDR1 and CDR2 from the germline V gene are SGDLS and YYNGEE. This CDR3 is CASSGTGGNTIYF. As DNA, the CDR3 is TGTGCCAGCAGCGGTACAGGGGGAAACACCATATATTTT.

V and J are TRBV5-1 and TRBJ2-1; TRBD1 agrees at 7 bases. V trimming: 2 bases; J trimming: 6 bases; junction bases outside the gene matches: 14. CDR1 and CDR2 from the germline V gene are SGHRS and YFSETQ. This CDR3 comprises 17 residues. CDR3 amino acids: CASSFKGADWTSNEQFF. The CDR3 bases are TGCGCCAGCAGCTTCAAGGGGGCGGATTGGACAAGCAATGAGCAGTTCTTC.

The V and J genes are TRBV5-4 and TRBJ1-2; D gene unclear. V dropped 0 bases and J dropped 9 bases, with 6 bases sitting between them. Germline CDR1 SGHNT, CDR2 YYREEE (reference sequence). The CDR3 runs to 11 residues. The CDR3 region has the DNA TGTGCCAGCAGCTTGGTTGGGAGCTACACCTTC. Protein sequence: CASSLVGSYTF.

The genes are TRBV6-1 and TRBJ2-6; D is uncertain. The CDR3 consists of 15 residues. Trimming removed 1 base from V and 0 bases from J, with 4 bases in between. Per germline, CDR1 MNHNS and CDR2 SASEGT. DNA of the CDR3: TGTGCCAGCAGTGAAGACAGCTCTGGGGCCAACGTCCTGACTTTC. This gives the protein CASSEDSSGANVLTF.

CDR3: CASSLTDRGSENYGYTF. The CDR3 coding sequence is TGTGCCAGCTCACTTACGGACAGGGGATCGGAAAACTATGGCTACACCTTC. The chain joins TRBV18 to TRBJ1-2; 9 nucleotides match TRBD1. Per the germline V gene, CDR1 is KGHSH and CDR2 is LQKENI. The CDR3 spans 17 residues. Germline trimming cut 4 bases from V and 2 bases from J; bases unmatched to any gene: 11. Full variable domain (rest looked up from reference TRBV18 and TRBJ1-2): NAGVMQNPRHLVRRRGQEARLRCSPMKGHSHVYWYRQLPEEGLKFMVYLQKENIIDESGMPKERFSAEFPKEGPSILRIQQVVRGDSAAYFCASSLTDRGSENYGYTFGSGTRLTVV.

This clone was recorded a few times. The chain recombines TRBV11-2 with TRBJ1-2; TRBD1 matches at 9 bases. Germline-derived CDR1 and CDR2 are SGHAT and FQNNGV. This CDR3 spans 13 amino acids. The J segment lost 8 bases and the V segment lost 5 bases, leaving 6 bases of the junction unmatched. The CDR3 bases are TGTGCCAGCAGCGCGGGACAGGGCCACGGCTACACCTTC. This translates into CASSAGQGHGYTF.

V is TRBV28 and J is TRBJ1-2; possibly TRBD1 for D (5 bases). The V end lost 5 bases, the J end lost 0 bases, and 13 bases lay between the germline ends. The CDR3 totals 15 residues. CDR1 is MDHEN and CDR2 is SYDVKM in the germline V gene. Here the CDR3 DNA reads TGTGCCAGCAGTCCTGGACACAAAGCTAACTATGGCTACACCTTC. It yields the protein CASSPGHKANYGYTF.

The V gene is TRBV4-2, the J gene TRBJ1-5, with 7 positions matching TRBD1. The junction had 13 bases not matched to a gene; V was cut back by 1 base and J by 7 bases. CDR1 is LGHNA and CDR2 is YNFKEQ in the germline V gene. The CDR3 has 17 residues. This CDR3 is CASSQATQGEVGQPQHF. The CDR3 nucleotides are TGTGCCAGCAGCCAAGCGACCCAGGGGGAGGTTGGACAGCCCCAGCATTTT.